This is a list of T cell receptor beta chains from one sample in a study of blood T cell repertoires in COVID-19. The method was immunoSEQ multiplex PCR; TCRdb's version includes in-frame clones alone and lacks a portion of them. The sample lists 100,000 or so clones, 70% to 90% occurring once. Sequencing was done on a sample of peripheral blood. The receptors were sampled from a woman aged 55-69 years in a cohort sampled during active or convalescent COVID-19. The CDR3 runs from the conserved cysteine through the conserved F or W. Fields, in order: V gene, J gene, CDR3 protein.

v_call: TRBV5-4
j_call: TRBJ2-5
cdr3_aa: CASSLERGSSQETQYF

v_call: TRBV19
j_call: TRBJ2-6
cdr3_aa: CASTRDRGSGANVLTF

v_call: TRBV5-5
j_call: TRBJ1-2
cdr3_aa: CASSSGQGFGYTF

v_call: TRBV7-2
j_call: TRBJ2-1
cdr3_aa: CASSGMGGSSYNEQFF

v_call: TRBV7-9
j_call: TRBJ1-2
cdr3_aa: CASSLAVEAVNYGYTF

v_call: TRBV23-1
j_call: TRBJ1-1
cdr3_aa: CASSQSEDRWGNTEAFF

v_call: TRBV24-1
j_call: TRBJ1-2
cdr3_aa: CATSEPTGETGYTF

v_call: TRBV7-8
j_call: TRBJ1-1
cdr3_aa: CASSLSKTEEAFF

v_call: TRBV5-6
j_call: TRBJ2-1
cdr3_aa: CASSLGLAGGSEQFF

v_call: TRBV19
j_call: TRBJ1-5
cdr3_aa: CASSKGQGRQPQHF

v_call: TRBV30
j_call: TRBJ2-7
cdr3_aa: CAWTLPSSYEQYF

v_call: TRBV7-6
j_call: TRBJ1-3
cdr3_aa: CASSLQGNGNTIYF

v_call: TRBV19
j_call: TRBJ2-5
cdr3_aa: CASKAAWEETQYF

v_call: TRBV28
j_call: TRBJ2-7
cdr3_aa: CASSRGLAGTYEQYF

v_call: TRBV19
j_call: TRBJ1-1
cdr3_aa: CASSIDGRRNTEAFF

v_call: TRBV19
j_call: TRBJ2-3
cdr3_aa: CASSEGGLDRTQYF

v_call: TRBV6-2/TRBV6-3
j_call: TRBJ2-7
cdr3_aa: CASSFQDSSSYEQYF

v_call: TRBV6-1
j_call: TRBJ2-1
cdr3_aa: CASSEGAYNEQFF

v_call: TRBV7-9
j_call: TRBJ2-4
cdr3_aa: CASSKQGAKNIQYF

v_call: TRBV7-8
j_call: TRBJ1-6
cdr3_aa: CASSLSQENSPLHF

v_call: TRBV12-5
j_call: TRBJ1-2
cdr3_aa: CASAGSGNYGYTF

v_call: TRBV5-1
j_call: TRBJ2-7
cdr3_aa: CASSSLRGYEQYF

v_call: TRBV5-1
j_call: TRBJ2-5
cdr3_aa: CASSRVRETQYF

v_call: TRBV6-9
j_call: TRBJ1-2
cdr3_aa: CASSYKDRDGYTF

v_call: TRBV19
j_call: TRBJ1-1
cdr3_aa: CASSPRAVRATFF